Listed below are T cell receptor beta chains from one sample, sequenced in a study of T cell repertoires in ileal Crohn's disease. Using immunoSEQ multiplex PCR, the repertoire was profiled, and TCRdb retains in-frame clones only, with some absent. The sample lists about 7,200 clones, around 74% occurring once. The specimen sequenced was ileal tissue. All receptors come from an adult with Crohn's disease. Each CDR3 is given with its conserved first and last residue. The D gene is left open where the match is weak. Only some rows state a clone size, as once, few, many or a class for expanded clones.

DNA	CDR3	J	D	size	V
TGCAGCATTCCGCTAGCGGGAGCAGCCGGGAATGAGCAGTTCTTC	CSIPLAGAAGNEQFF	TRBJ2-1	TRBD2	NA	TRBV29-1
TGTGCCAGCAGCTTAGAGGGGACCTCAGGGCAGTTCTTC	CASSLEGTSGQFF	TRBJ2-1	NA	NA	TRBV7-9
TGTGCCAGCAGCCCCAACCGACTAGCGGGACCCTACGAGCAGTACTTC	CASSPNRLAGPYEQYF	TRBJ2-7	TRBD2	NA	TRBV7-3
TGTGCCAGCAGCCCGAGACTAGCGGGAGGGGGATCCTACAATGAGCAGTTCTTC	CASSPRLAGGGSYNEQFF	TRBJ2-1	TRBD2	NA	TRBV7-7
TGTGCCTGGAGTGTAGGGCACAGAACCGGGGAGCTGTTTTTT	CAWSVGHRTGELFF	TRBJ2-2	NA	NA	TRBV30
TGCAGCGTTGAAGGGACTAGCGGGAGGATGGGGCAGTTCTTC	CSVEGTSGRMGQFF	TRBJ2-1	TRBD2	NA	TRBV29-1
TGTGCCAGCAGGGGCATTAGCGCACGCGAGCAGTACTTC	CASRGISAREQYF	TRBJ2-7	NA	NA	TRBV27
TGTGCCAGCAGCCCCCGACTAGCGGGAGGGTACGAGCAGTACTTC	CASSPRLAGGYEQYF	TRBJ2-7	TRBD2	NA	TRBV7-2
TGTGCCAGTAGTTCAACCCCAGGGGGGGCTTTGAATCAGCCCCAGCATTTT	CASSSTPGGALNQPQHF	TRBJ1-5	TRBD1	NA	TRBV19
TGTGCCAGCAGCCAAGGGACACCGATAGCCAAAAACATTCAGTACTTC	CASSQGTPIAKNIQYF	TRBJ2-4	NA	NA	TRBV7-3
TGTGCCAGCAGTTACGGTGGTTATGGCTACACCTTC	CASSYGGYGYTF	TRBJ1-2	NA	NA	TRBV6-5
TGTGCCAGCGAGCAGGGTGTTGGAAACACCATATATTTT	CASEQGVGNTIYF	TRBJ1-3	NA	NA	TRBV5-6
TGTGCCAGCAGCCAACTGGGGGATCGCGGCGAGCAGTACTTC	CASSQLGDRGEQYF	TRBJ2-7	NA	NA	TRBV11-1
TGTGCCAGCAGCCTACAGGGTTATCAGCCCCAGCATTTT	CASSLQGYQPQHF	TRBJ1-5	NA	NA	TRBV6-5
TGTGCCAGCAGCTGGTTAGCGGGAGGGGACTACAATGAGCAGTTCTTC	CASSWLAGGDYNEQFF	TRBJ2-1	TRBD2	NA	TRBV7-9
TGCAGTGCTAGATTTAATGAGCAGTTCTTC	CSARFNEQFF	TRBJ2-1	NA	once	TRBV20-1
TGTGCCAGCAGTTCTAACAGGGGGCTCTCTGGAAACACCATATATTTT	CASSSNRGLSGNTIYF	TRBJ1-3	TRBD1	NA	TRBV27
TGTGCCAGCAGCTTAACGGGTGAGAGGTACTATGGCTACACCTTC	CASSLTGERYYGYTF	TRBJ1-2	NA	NA	TRBV11-2
TGCGCCAGCAGTCCCTCGGGACAGAGCTCCTACGAGCAGTACTTC	CASSPSGQSSYEQYF	TRBJ2-7	TRBD1	NA	TRBV4-1
TGTGCCAGCAGCTCCACCGGGACTGTCAAAGACAATGAGCAGTTCTTC	CASSSTGTVKDNEQFF	TRBJ2-1	NA	NA	TRBV11-2
TGTGCCAGCAGCTTAGGGGGTGGGGGCGTTGAGCAGTTCTTC	CASSLGGGGVEQFF	TRBJ2-1	NA	NA	TRBV7-3
TGTGCCAGCAGGGAGGGGTCCTACAATGAGCAGTTCTTC	CASREGSYNEQFF	TRBJ2-1	NA	few	TRBV27
TGTGCCAGCAGTGCCCGGGGGCAGGGTCTAGAAAAACTGTTTTTT	CASSARGQGLEKLFF	TRBJ1-4	NA	once	TRBV6-1
TGTGCCAGCAGCTTGTTCAGGGGGCGGGAGTTCTTC	CASSLFRGREFF	TRBJ2-1	TRBD1	NA	TRBV5-6
TGTGCCAGTAGAACCGGGGGCGCCGGGGAGCTGTTTTTT	CASRTGGAGELFF	TRBJ2-2	NA	NA	TRBV19
TGTGCCAGCAGCTTATGGGGAAACTATGGCTACACCTTC	CASSLWGNYGYTF	TRBJ1-2	NA	few	TRBV7-3
TGTGCCAGCAGTTTAACCAGCGGGGGAATCACAGATACGCAGTATTTT	CASSLTSGGITDTQYF	TRBJ2-3	TRBD2	NA	TRBV27
TGTGCCAGCAGCCAGCTACAGGCGTACCAAGAGACCCAGTACTTC	CASSQLQAYQETQYF	TRBJ2-5	NA	NA	TRBV14
TGTGCCAGCAGCCCCCAGGCCGGGGAGCTGTTTTTT	CASSPQAGELFF	TRBJ2-2	NA	few	TRBV6-5
TGTGCCAGCAGCCTTAGCGGGGGCCCGCCCGGGGAGCTGTTTTTT	CASSLSGGPPGELFF	TRBJ2-2	TRBD2	NA	TRBV9
TGTGCCAGCAGCCAATCAGGTGGGGGGACGGAAGCTTTCTTT	CASSQSGGGTEAFF	TRBJ1-1	NA	NA	TRBV14
TGTGCCAGCAGTTACTCAAGACAGGGTAAAGGGGGCTACACCTTC	CASSYSRQGKGGYTF	TRBJ1-2	TRBD1	NA	TRBV6-6
TGCGCCAGCAGCCAAGAACCGGACGGCAATGAGCAGTTCTTC	CASSQEPDGNEQFF	TRBJ2-1	NA	few	TRBV4-3
TGTGCCAGCAGCTTAGGAGATAGGAACACTGAAGCTTTCTTT	CASSLGDRNTEAFF	TRBJ1-1	NA	NA	TRBV7-2
TGTGCCAGCAGCCCCCAAACAGGGTATGATGAAGCTTTCTTT	CASSPQTGYDEAFF	TRBJ1-1	NA	once	TRBV7-2